This is a list of T cell receptor beta chains from one sample in a study of T-cell memory formation after mild COVID-19. TCRdb reanalysed the 5' RACE reads using MiXCR and keeps one entry per CDR3 protein. The sample has around 250,000 distinct CDR3 sequences, around 15% seen once. Sample: PBMCs or a T cell subset sorted from them (not recorded which). These receptors were taken from a man between 18 and 29 years old who had mild COVID-19 (a few samples of this study predate the infection). Cell type and time point are not known. CDR3s include the opening cysteine and the closing phenylalanine or tryptophan. A D gene is named only where the DNA matches it firmly. The size of a clone is reported for some rows only, either as once, few or many, or as a class for expanded clones.

TGCAGCGGACTAGTACTCAATGAGCAGTTCTTC | CSGLVLNEQFF | - | TRBV29-1 | - | TRBJ2-1
TGCGCCAGCAGCCAAGCGCTCAGGGCCGCCCCAGATACGCAGTATTTT | CASSQALRAAPDTQYF | - | TRBV4-1 | - | TRBJ2-3
TGCATTGCTCGGACAGGAGCTTATGGCTACACCTTC | CIARTGAYGYTF | TRBD1 | TRBV20-1 | once | TRBJ1-2
TGCGCCAGCAGCCAAGATAACTCGCCGGGGGATACGCAGTATTTT | CASSQDNSPGDTQYF | - | TRBV4-3 | many | TRBJ2-3
TGTGCCAGCTCACCACGAAGGGGCCAGGAGACCCAGTACTTC | CASSPRRGQETQYF | - | TRBV18 | - | TRBJ2-5
TGTGCCAGCAGCCCGGCACTGGGGGGCTATGGCTACACCTTC | CASSPALGGYGYTF | - | TRBV14 | - | TRBJ1-2
TGTGCCAGCACCCAAAGGGGACAGGGATGGAATGAGCAGTTCTTC | CASTQRGQGWNEQFF | TRBD1 | TRBV7-8 | few | TRBJ2-1
TGTGCCAGCATCGGGACAGGGCAGGGAGATACGCAGTATTTT | CASIGTGQGDTQYF | TRBD1 | TRBV7-8 | few | TRBJ2-3
TGTGCCAGCAAAAAAGACAGGGGATTCACTGAAGCTTTCTTT | CASKKDRGFTEAFF | TRBD1 | TRBV6-5 | few | TRBJ1-1
TGTGCCAGCTCACCCCCACGGGGCGGAGCAGATACGCAGTATTTT | CASSPPRGGADTQYF | - | TRBV18 | many | TRBJ2-3
TGTGCCAGCAGTTCAGGGGAGGGAGCTTTCTTT | CASSSGEGAFF | - | TRBV6-2/TRBV6-3 | - | TRBJ1-1
TGTGCCAGCTCACCAATGACAGGCCAGAACACTGAAGCTTTCTTT | CASSPMTGQNTEAFF | - | TRBV18 | - | TRBJ1-1
TGCAGCGGCCTGGGACAGACCTACAATGAGCAGTTCTTC | CSGLGQTYNEQFF | TRBD1 | TRBV29-1 | few | TRBJ2-1
TGTGCCAGCAGTTGGACAGCCCGGACCTTGATGAACACTGAAGCTTTCTTT | CASSWTARTLMNTEAFF | - | TRBV6-2/TRBV6-3 | few | TRBJ1-1
TGTGCCAGCAGCCAAAGACTAGCGGCTCAAGAGACCCAGTACTTC | CASSQRLAAQETQYF | TRBD2 | TRBV6-5 | once | TRBJ2-5
TGCGCCAGCAGCCAACTGGGCCAGGCCTACACAGATACGCAGTATTTT | CASSQLGQAYTDTQYF | - | TRBV4-1 | few | TRBJ2-3
TGTGCCAGCAGCGTAGCATCGGGTTACGCAGATACGCAGTATTTT | CASSVASGYADTQYF | - | TRBV9 | once | TRBJ2-3
TGCGCCAGCAGCCAACGCACAGGGGATTATAATTCACCCCTCCACTTT | CASSQRTGDYNSPLHF | TRBD1 | TRBV4-3 | once | TRBJ1-6
TGCGCCAGCTTTAACAGGATGAACACTGAAGCTTTCTTT | CASFNRMNTEAFF | - | TRBV5-1 | few | TRBJ1-1
TGTGCCACCAGCAGAGGTATCGGGGGGGCCCACACAGATACGCAGTATTTT | CATSRGIGGAHTDTQYF | TRBD2 | TRBV15 | - | TRBJ2-3
TGTGCCAGCAGCGTAGCCCCCGTGGGGTCCGAGCAGTACTTC | CASSVAPVGSEQYF | - | TRBV9 | few | TRBJ2-7
TGTGCCAGTAGTATAGGGGGAAGGGGCACTGAAGCTTTCTTT | CASSIGGRGTEAFF | - | TRBV19 | - | TRBJ1-1
TGTGCCCTCAGCCTCGGAGGGGACGAGCAGTACTTC | CALSLGGDEQYF | - | TRBV10-3 | - | TRBJ2-7
TGTGCCAGCAGCTCGAATGGGGGACAGGGGGAGACCCAGTACTTC | CASSSNGGQGETQYF | TRBD1 | TRBV7-2 | few | TRBJ2-5
TGTGCCAGCAGCTTAACCGGGGAAGAGCGTGAGCAGTTCTTC | CASSLTGEEREQFF | - | TRBV7-9 | - | TRBJ2-1
TGTGCCAGCAGTAACAGGGGGCAGGTCTATGGCTACACCTTC | CASSNRGQVYGYTF | TRBD1 | TRBV4-2 | - | TRBJ1-2
TGTGCCAGCAGCCAAGATCGAACGGGGGGAGGTGAAAAACTGTTTTTT | CASSQDRTGGGEKLFF | - | TRBV4-2 | few | TRBJ1-4
TGTGCCAGCAGCTTGGGAATATCGGGACAGGGGAACATTCAGTACTTC | CASSLGISGQGNIQYF | TRBD1 | TRBV5-6 | many | TRBJ2-4
TGTGCCAGCAGCTTGAATAATTGGGGACAGGGGGCCAATGAGCAGTTCTTC | CASSLNNWGQGANEQFF | TRBD1 | TRBV5-5 | - | TRBJ2-1
TGTGCCAGCAGCGCCGGTCCCGGGGCCAACGTCCTGACTTTC | CASSAGPGANVLTF | - | TRBV5-4 | many | TRBJ2-6
TGTGCCAGCAGCCCCTACCTAGGTCCCTACGAGCAGTACTTC | CASSPYLGPYEQYF | - | TRBV11-2 | few | TRBJ2-7
TGCAGTGCTAGGGGGGACAGGGAGTATCAGCCCCAGCATTTT | CSARGDREYQPQHF | TRBD1 | TRBV20-1 | few | TRBJ1-5
TGCAGTGCTAGGAGCACCGGGACAGGGGGCGTGCACTATGGCTACACCTTC | CSARSTGTGGVHYGYTF | TRBD1 | TRBV20-1 | - | TRBJ1-2
TGTGCCAGCACCCCCCGAGGGAGGTCGAACACTGAAGCTTTCTTT | CASTPRGRSNTEAFF | - | TRBV11-2 | few | TRBJ1-1
TGTGCCAGCAGCCCCAGTATCGCGGCAACTAATGAAAAACTGTTTTTT | CASSPSIAATNEKLFF | - | TRBV3-1 | - | TRBJ1-4
TGTGCCAGCAGGCCAGACAGGGGGAACACCGGGGAGCTGTTTTTT | CASRPDRGNTGELFF | TRBD1 | TRBV7-9 | few | TRBJ2-2
TGTGCCAGCAGCCGACCAGGGTCAGATACGCAGTATTTT | CASSRPGSDTQYF | - | TRBV4-2 | few | TRBJ2-3
TGCGCCAGCGGCTACCCGGGGGGCACCGGGGAGCTGTTTTTT | CASGYPGGTGELFF | TRBD2 | TRBV5-1 | - | TRBJ2-2
TGTGCCAGCTTGCCGGACCGACGCACCGGGGAGCTGTTTTTT | CASLPDRRTGELFF | - | TRBV6-2/TRBV6-3 | - | TRBJ2-2
TGCGCCAGCAGCCAAGATAACAGGATCTTCGGTAGGGCCAAAAACATTCAGTACTTC | CASSQDNRIFGRAKNIQYF | - | TRBV4-1 | few | TRBJ2-4
TGTGCCAGCAGTCAAAGCGGGGGTTACACAGATACGCAGTATTTT | CASSQSGGYTDTQYF | TRBD2 | TRBV7-3 | - | TRBJ2-3
TGTGCCAGCAGCCCGGACCCCTCCACAGATACGCAGTATTTT | CASSPDPSTDTQYF | - | TRBV7-9 | few | TRBJ2-3
TGTGCCAGCAGCACGTCAGCAGGGCGCTTGGGCTACACCTTC | CASSTSAGRLGYTF | - | TRBV7-8 | - | TRBJ1-2
TGCGCCAGCAGCCAAGGCCCCTCTCGGGGAGACACAGATACGCAGTATTTT | CASSQGPSRGDTDTQYF | - | TRBV4-1 | - | TRBJ2-3
TGTGCCAGCAGACCTGCAGGGGCCCTCTACAATGAGCAGTTCTTC | CASRPAGALYNEQFF | - | TRBV7-6 | - | TRBJ2-1
TGTGCCAGCAGTCGCGGGGGGGCCTTAGCGAATGAGCAGTTCTTC | CASSRGGALANEQFF | TRBD2 | TRBV6-2/TRBV6-3 | few | TRBJ2-1
TGTGCCAGCAGCCACCTAGTCTGGGCCCGATCTTTGGAGGACACCGGGGAGCTGTTTTTT | CASSHLVWARSLEDTGELFF | - | TRBV7-3 | - | TRBJ2-2
TGTGCCAGCAGCGTGACAGGGAGATCTGAAGCTTTCTTT | CASSVTGRSEAFF | TRBD1 | TRBV9 | few | TRBJ1-1
TGCAGTGCTAGGACAGGACAGGGGAGTTATGGCTACACCTTC | CSARTGQGSYGYTF | TRBD1 | TRBV20-1 | few | TRBJ1-2
TGCGCCAGCAGCCAAGCCCACAGGGGCACCTATGGCTACACCTTC | CASSQAHRGTYGYTF | TRBD1 | TRBV4-1 | - | TRBJ1-2
TGTGCCAGCAGCCACCTGACTAGCGGGGGATACGATACGCAGTATTTT | CASSHLTSGGYDTQYF | TRBD2 | TRBV11-2 | few | TRBJ2-3